Below are 11 T cell receptor beta chains sequenced from a single sample in a study of blood T cell repertoires in COVID-19. Data came from immunoSEQ multiplex PCR; TCRdb stores just in-frame clones and leaves some out. Among approximately 120,000 clones listed, less than 90% were seen once. Sequencing was carried out using peripheral blood. Every receptor here comes from a man older than 75 with active or convalescent COVID-19.

The J gene is TRBJ2-1, the V gene TRBV7-3; 7 bases map to TRBD2. Germline assignment: CDR1 SGHTA and CDR2 FQGTGA. V lost 0 bases and J lost 0; bases outside the gene matches: 2. This CDR3 has 16 residues. CDR3 DNA sequence: TGTGCCAGCAGCTTAACAGCGGGACGCTCCTACAATGAGCAGTTCTTC. Residues: CASSLTAGRSYNEQFF.

The chain couples TRBV7-3 to TRBJ1-1; D might be TRBD1 (5 bases). The CDR3 totals 13 residues. Germline-derived CDR1 and CDR2 are SGHTA and FQGTGA. Trimming took off 6 bases at V and 5 bases at J, with 13 bases between the two ends. The CDR3 loop reads CASSPGRGTEAFF. The CDR3 bases are TGTGCCAGCAGTCCAGGGCGTGGGACTGAAGCTTTCTTT.

J is TRBJ1-4 and V is TRBV5-1, with a tentative D call TRBD1 (6 bases). The DNA end lines up better with TRBJ2-2; the J call may be wrong. CDR3 length: 16 amino acids. Germline-derived CDR1 and CDR2 are SGHRS and YFSETQ. The CDR3 coding sequence is TGCGCCAGCAGCTTGAGTACGGGTGCCGGGACACCGGAGCTGTTTTTT. Its translation is CASSLSTGAGTPELFF.

A remark on this clone: At one boundary the junction diverges from the germline segment, which might be a read error. J is TRBJ1-5 and V is TRBV6-2 or TRBV6-3; D gene ambiguous. This CDR3 is 14 amino acids long. Germline V gene sequence: CDR1 MNHEY, CDR2 SVGEGT. DNA for the CDR3: TGTGCCAGCAGTCACTCTGCCGGGAATCAGCCCCAGCATTTT. Translating gives CASSHSAGNQPQHF.

This clone has only one observation. The chain joins TRBV7-2 to TRBJ2-4; TRBD1 aligns across 8 bases. V lost 4 bases, J lost 6 bases, and 8 bases stayed unmatched. Germline-derived CDR1 and CDR2 are SGHTA and FQGNSA. The CDR3 contains 15 residues. CDR3 DNA sequence: TGTGCCAGCAGCTCCATGCCCGGGACAGGAAACATTCAGTACTTC. It encodes CASSSMPGTGNIQYF. The full variable domain, with the rest looked up from reference TRBV7-2 and TRBJ2-4, is GAGVSQSPSNKVTEKGKDVELRCDPISGHTALYWYRQSLGQGLEFLIYFQGNSAPDKSGLPSDRFSAERTGGSVSTLTIQRTQQEDSAVYLCASSSMPGTGNIQYFGAGTRLSVL.

The J gene is TRBJ1-4, the V gene TRBV6-6; the match to TRBD1 covers 9 bases. Per the germline V gene, CDR1 is MNHNY and CDR2 is SVGAGI (reference sequence). V trimming: 6 bases; J trimming: 7 bases; junction bases outside the gene matches: 21. The CDR3 contains 19 residues. CDR3 protein: CASSRPGQGSRPLVEKLFF. Written as DNA, the CDR3 is TGTGCCAGCAGCCGACCGGGACAGGGCTCTAGGCCCCTCGTTGAAAAACTGTTTTTT.

V usage is TRBV6-5 and J usage is TRBJ2-1; 9 bases map to TRBD2. With V trimmed by 8 bases and J by 4 bases, 3 bases remained unmatched. The length of the CDR3 is 13 residues. Germline assignment: CDR1 MNHEY and CDR2 SVGAGI. The CDR3 spells CASAGGHYNEQFF. The CDR3 region has the DNA TGTGCCAGCGCGGGAGGGCATTACAATGAGCAGTTCTTC.

The chain employs TRBV5-5 and TRBJ2-7; possibly TRBD2 for D (7 bases). The germline CDR1 and CDR2 sequences are SGHKS and YYEKEE (reference sequence). Trimming took 2 bases from V and 5 from J, leaving 11 bases between them. The CDR3 totals 13 residues. The CDR3 region is CASSLQGGDEQYF. The CDR3 DNA is TGTGCCAGCAGCTTACAGGGAGGGGACGAGCAGTACTTC.

V is TRBV27 and J is TRBJ1-5; no reliable D call. V was shortened by 11 bases and J by 6 bases, with 8 bases between the two germline ends. The length of the CDR3 is 10 residues. CDR1 is MNHEY, CDR2 SMNVEV, per germline (reference sequence). CDR3 coding DNA: TGTGCCGCCGGAGGTCAGCCCCAGCATTTT. Its protein is CAAGGQPQHF.

The chain links TRBV2 to TRBJ1-6; the D is unclear. CDR1 and CDR2 from the germline V gene are SNHLY and FYNNEI. The V and J ends lost 7 bases and 2 bases respectively, with 9 bases between them. The CDR3 consists of 14 residues. CDR3 sequence reads: CASIGGPYNSPLHF. CDR3 nucleotide sequence: TGTGCCAGCATTGGTGGCCCCTATAATTCACCCCTCCACTTT.

This chain joins TRBV24-1 and TRBJ2-1; 13 nucleotides line up with TRBD2. This CDR3 has 16 amino acids. CDR1 and CDR2 (germline): KGHDR, SFDVKD. Losses at the gene ends were 3 bases for V and 5 bases for J; bases not matched to a gene: 3. As DNA, the CDR3 is TGTGCCACCAGTGATCCGGGACTAGCGGGGAACAATGAGCAGTTCTTC. Its translation: CATSDPGLAGNNEQFF.